The sequence of this T cell receptor beta chain was determined in a study of CD8+ T cells in alopecia areata. From germline, CDR1 is SGDLS and CDR2 YYNGEE. The CDR3 contains 16 residues. Trimming removed 3 bases at V and 2 bases at J, with 14 bases between. Obtained from alopecia areata patients were lesional scalp punch biopsies along with peripheral blood. cDNA serving as the sequencing template came from extracted, reverse transcribed RNA. Some clones are missing from TCRdb's copy, which holds only in-frame ones; the method was immunoSEQ multiplex PCR. The sample includes about 70,000 clones, around 49% of them seen just once.

This rearrangement joins TRBV9 to TRBJ2-2, with D perhaps being TRBD1 or TRBD2 (5 bases each). This TCR derives from a human donor with alopecia areata. This specimen was CD8+ T cells sorted from blood, taken at week 0. DNA for the CDR3: TGTGCCAGCAGCGGAGCCCCGGGGCGCAACACCGGGGAGCTGTTTTTT. Its protein is CASSGAPGRNTGELFF.